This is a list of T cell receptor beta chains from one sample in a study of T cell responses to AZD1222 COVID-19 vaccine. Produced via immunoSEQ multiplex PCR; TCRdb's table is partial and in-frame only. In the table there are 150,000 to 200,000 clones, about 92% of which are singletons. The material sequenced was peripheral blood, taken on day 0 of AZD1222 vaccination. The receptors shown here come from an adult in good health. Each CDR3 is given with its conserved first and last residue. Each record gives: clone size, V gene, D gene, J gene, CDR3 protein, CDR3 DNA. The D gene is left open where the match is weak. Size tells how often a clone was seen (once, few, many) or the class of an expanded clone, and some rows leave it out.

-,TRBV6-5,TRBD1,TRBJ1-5,CASSYGDRGNQPQHF,TGTGCCAGCAGTTATGGGGACAGGGGCAATCAGCCCCAGCATTTT
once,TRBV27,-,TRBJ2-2,CASSLVNTGELFF,TGTGCCAGCAGTTTAGTGAACACCGGGGAGCTGTTTTTT
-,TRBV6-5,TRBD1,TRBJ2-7,CASRPTTGDYEQYF,TGTGCCAGCAGACCCACGACAGGGGACTACGAGCAGTACTTC
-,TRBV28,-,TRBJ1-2,CASSSGPEPKGYTF,TGTGCCAGCAGTTCAGGCCCGGAACCCAAGGGCTACACCTTC
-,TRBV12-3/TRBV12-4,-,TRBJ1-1,CASSLRGEAFF,TGTGCCAGCAGTTTACGCGGTGAAGCTTTCTTT
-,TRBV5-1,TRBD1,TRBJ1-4,CASSLGQGSTNEKLFF,TGCGCCAGCAGCTTGGGACAGGGGTCGACTAATGAAAAACTGTTTTTT
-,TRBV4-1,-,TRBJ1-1,CASSQDSGADEAFF,TGCGCCAGCAGCCAGGACAGTGGAGCGGATGAAGCTTTCTTT
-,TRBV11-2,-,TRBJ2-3,CASSLGRGRTDTQYF,TGTGCCAGCAGCTTAGGCCGGGGACGCACAGATACGCAGTATTTT
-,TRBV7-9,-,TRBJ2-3,CASAPGDRLSDTQYF,TGTGCCAGCGCCCCGGGGGACAGACTTTCAGATACGCAGTATTTT
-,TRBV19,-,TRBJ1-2,CASRATSGLLLVDGYTF,TGTGCCAGTAGAGCCACCTCCGGGCTCCTCCTAGTAGATGGCTACACCTTC
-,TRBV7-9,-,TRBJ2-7,CAVNKEGYEQYF,TGTGCCGTGAATAAAGAGGGCTACGAGCAGTACTTC
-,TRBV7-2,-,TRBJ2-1,CASSSGLLYNEQFF,TGTGCCAGCAGCTCGGGACTCTTATACAATGAGCAGTTCTTC
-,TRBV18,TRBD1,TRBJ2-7,CASSPPGQEQYF,TGTGCCAGCTCACCACCGGGACAGGAGCAGTACTTC
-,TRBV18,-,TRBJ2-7,CASSPESSYEQYF,TGTGCCAGCTCACCAGAGAGCTCCTACGAGCAGTACTTC
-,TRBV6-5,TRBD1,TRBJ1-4,CASSYSRGTGKKLFF,TGTGCCAGCAGTTATTCGCGAGGGACAGGCAAAAAACTGTTTTTT
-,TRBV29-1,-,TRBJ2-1,CSVERRVSYNEQFF,TGCAGCGTTGAACGGCGGGTCTCCTACAATGAGCAGTTCTTC
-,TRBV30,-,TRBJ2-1,CACRDSHSYNEQFF,TGTGCCTGCCGGGACTCCCACTCCTACAATGAGCAGTTCTTC
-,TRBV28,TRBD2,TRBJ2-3,CASSLFLAGGRSPGEQYF,TGTGCCAGCAGTTTGTTCCTAGCGGGGGGCCGCTCCCCTGGTGAGCAGTATTTT
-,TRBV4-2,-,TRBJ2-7,CASSQVGVAYEQYF,TGTGCCAGCAGCCAAGTTGGCGTTGCCTACGAGCAGTACTTC
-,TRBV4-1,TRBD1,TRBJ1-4,CASSQSARRDREGWWSEKLFF,TGCGCCAGCAGCCAAAGTGCGCGGAGGGACAGGGAAGGTTGGTGGAGTGAAAAACTGTTTTTT